These T cell receptor beta chains were read from a single sample in a study of blood T cell repertoires in COVID-19. The repertoire was sequenced with immunoSEQ multiplex PCR; TCRdb's copy has only in-frame clones and lacks some. Counted here are about 82,000 clones, about 85% occurring once; the ten biggest clones make up 15% to 20%. Sequencing used peripheral blood. The receptors come from a man older than 75 with active or convalescent COVID-19. Each CDR3 is given with its conserved first and last residue. D genes are given only for firm matches. The listing skips clone size in some rows; elsewhere it reads once, few, many or a size class.

J	D	V	size	DNA	CDR3
TRBJ1-2	TRBD1	TRBV7-2	once	TGTGCCAGCACCACCCAGGGGGCAAGAGGCTACACCTTC	CASTTQGARGYTF
TRBJ2-1	TRBD2	TRBV7-2	-	TGTGCCAGCAGCTCGGGAGGGGTTAAGAATGAGCAGTTCTTC	CASSSGGVKNEQFF
TRBJ1-2	TRBD1	TRBV12-5	-	TGTGCTAGTGGTCCCGGCTACAGACAGGGACGGAACTATGGCTACACCTTC	CASGPGYRQGRNYGYTF
TRBJ2-1	-	TRBV6-6	-	TGTGCCAGCAGTCCTCGTCGAGGGGGGGCGGGCAATGAGCAGTTCTTC	CASSPRRGGAGNEQFF
TRBJ1-2	-	TRBV7-8	-	TGTGCCAGCAGCTTTCCGCCCGTAGACACAGGGTTCGTCACCTTC	CASSFPPVDTGFVTF
TRBJ2-1	TRBD2	TRBV5-1	once	TGCGCCAGCAGCCGCACGGGACTAGCGGGAACCAATGAGCAGTTCTTC	CASSRTGLAGTNEQFF
TRBJ1-4	-	TRBV6-5	-	TGTGCCAGCAGTTACTCGCCAGGGGATAATGAAAAACTGTTTTTT	CASSYSPGDNEKLFF
TRBJ2-1	TRBD1	TRBV3-1/TRBV3-2	once	TGTGCCAGCAGCCAACAGGGGGCGGTAGATTCCTACAATGAGCAGTTCTTC	CASSQQGAVDSYNEQFF
TRBJ2-2	-	TRBV3-1/TRBV3-2	once	TGTGCCAGCAGCCGTAGCAAGAACACCGGGGAGCTGTTTTTT	CASSRSKNTGELFF
TRBJ2-1	-	TRBV10-1	-	TGCGCCAGCAGTGAGTCAAGGAGCGGGTCTTACAATGAGCAGTTCTTC	CASSESRSGSYNEQFF
TRBJ2-5	-	TRBV5-1	-	TGCGCCAGCAGCCCGCAGGACGGGCGAGGGGAGACCCAGTACTTC	CASSPQDGRGETQYF
TRBJ2-1	TRBD1	TRBV5-4	-	TGTGCCAGCGTACGGGACAGCCAGAACAATGAGCAGTTCTTC	CASVRDSQNNEQFF
TRBJ2-3	TRBD2	TRBV27	-	TGTGCCAGCAGTCCCCGCCCCCTAGCGGGAGGCGGCACAGATACGCAGTATTTT	CASSPRPLAGGGTDTQYF
TRBJ2-1	-	TRBV5-6	-	TGTGCCAGCGAGCTTTACGGGGTTTCGGATGAGCAGTTCTTC	CASELYGVSDEQFF
TRBJ1-6	TRBD1	TRBV5-6	-	TGTGCCAGCAGCTTGGTTCCCGGGACAGGGCCGAATTCACCCCTCCACTTT	CASSLVPGTGPNSPLHF
TRBJ2-5	-	TRBV2	-	TGTGCCAGCACCTCCGGAGTGTCCGATCGCAACTTC	CASTSGVSDRNF
TRBJ2-5	TRBD1	TRBV3-1/TRBV3-2	-	TGTGCCAGCAGCCTGAGAGGACAGGGCGGAGAGACCCAGTACTTC	CASSLRGQGGETQYF
TRBJ2-1	-	TRBV7-9	-	TGTGCCAGCAGCTTAGACGTAGAAGTCAATGAGCAGTTCTTC	CASSLDVEVNEQFF
TRBJ1-2	-	TRBV29-1	-	TGCAGCGTTTCGACAGGATCTAACTATGGCTACACCTTC	CSVSTGSNYGYTF
TRBJ1-5	-	TRBV5-6	-	TGTGCCAGCAGCTATGGATGGAGGGGTCAGCCCCAGCATTTT	CASSYGWRGQPQHF
TRBJ1-1	-	TRBV19	-	TGTGCCAGTAGTCTCGACGGGAGGAACACTGAAGCTTTCTTT	CASSLDGRNTEAFF
TRBJ1-1	TRBD1	TRBV5-1	-	TGCGCCAGCAGCCGACAGGGGAATCGGAACACTGAAGCTTTCTTT	CASSRQGNRNTEAFF
TRBJ1-2	TRBD1	TRBV6-5	-	TGTGCCAGTCGTAAGAACAGGGGGCTGGCTGGCTACACCTTC	CASRKNRGLAGYTF
TRBJ1-1	TRBD1	TRBV15	once	TGTGCCACCGCCGGGACAGTAAGCATGAACACTGAAGCTTTCTTT	CATAGTVSMNTEAFF
TRBJ1-2	-	TRBV7-9	-	TGTGCCAGCACCAAGATGAGGGGAGGGGGCTATGGCTACACCTTC	CASTKMRGGGYGYTF
TRBJ1-2	-	TRBV6-5	-	TGTGCCAGCAGTACCCTATCCTCGGGTGCAAATGGCTACACCTTC	CASSTLSSGANGYTF
TRBJ2-3	TRBD2	TRBV10-1	-	TGCGCCAGCAGTGAGATAGCGGGGGGCCAAACAGATACGCAGTATTTT	CASSEIAGGQTDTQYF
TRBJ2-4	TRBD2	TRBV9	-	TGTGCCAGCAGCGCCAGACTAGCGGGGGGGCCGGGTAAAAACATTCAGTACTTC	CASSARLAGGPGKNIQYF
TRBJ2-3	-	TRBV6-5	-	TGTGCCAGCTCCCCAACAGAAAGGCGAACGCAGTATTTT	CASSPTERRTQYF
TRBJ1-5	TRBD1	TRBV2	-	TGTGCCAGCAAGGGGACAGGAACCAATCAGCCCCAGCATTTT	CASKGTGTNQPQHF
TRBJ1-4	TRBD1	TRBV18	-	TGTGCCAGCTCACCTAAGTATCCCGGGACAGGGATGAATGAAAAACTGTTTTTT	CASSPKYPGTGMNEKLFF
TRBJ2-2	TRBD2	TRBV7-2	-	TGTGCCAGCAGCGTTAATAGCGGGACGAACACCGGGGAGCTGTTTTTT	CASSVNSGTNTGELFF
TRBJ1-1	-	TRBV19	-	TGTGCCAGTAAAGGGGTCTTTGACACTGAAGCTTTCTTT	CASKGVFDTEAFF
TRBJ1-6	TRBD1	TRBV5-1	-	TGCGCCAGCAGCTTGGGACAGGGGTTCTATAATTCACCCCTCCACTTT	CASSLGQGFYNSPLHF
TRBJ2-5	-	TRBV28	-	TGTGCCAGCAGCCCAATGGGGCAGGGGAAAGAGACCCAGTACTTC	CASSPMGQGKETQYF
TRBJ2-3	-	TRBV14	-	TGTGCCAGCAGCCAAGACCGGTTCGCAGGGGTGGCAGATACGCAGTATTTT	CASSQDRFAGVADTQYF
TRBJ2-5	TRBD1	TRBV28	few	TGTGCCAGCAGGGTATCGGGACAGGGAAGGCGAGAGACCCAGTACTTC	CASRVSGQGRRETQYF
TRBJ2-6	TRBD1	TRBV5-1	-	TGCGCCAGCAGCCGCATGAGACAGGGGGTTGACTCTGGGGCCAACGTCCTGACTTTC	CASSRMRQGVDSGANVLTF
TRBJ1-2	-	TRBV12-3/TRBV12-4	-	TGTGCCAGCAGTCCTAGGGGGTTCCACACCTTC	CASSPRGFHTF
TRBJ1-1	-	TRBV2	-	TGTGCCAGCAGTGAAAGCTCCCATACTGAAGCTTTCTTT	CASSESSHTEAFF
TRBJ1-1	TRBD1	TRBV7-3	-	TGTGCCAGCAGGGCGACAGGGGAGAACACTGAAGCTTTCTTT	CASRATGENTEAFF
TRBJ1-3	TRBD1	TRBV28	-	TGTGCCAGCAGCCACTCGGTAGGAGGGGGCGGAAACACCATATATTTT	CASSHSVGGGGNTIYF
TRBJ2-1	TRBD2	TRBV7-2	-	TGTGCCAGCAGCTTACTCCCTAGCGGGAGGACTTCCTACAATGAGCAGTTCTTC	CASSLLPSGRTSYNEQFF
TRBJ1-1	-	TRBV19	few	TGTGCCAGTACTGTGGATGGGAGGGGTGGCACTGAAGCTTTCTTT	CASTVDGRGGTEAFF
TRBJ2-3	TRBD1	TRBV24-1	-	TGTGCCACCAGTGATTATCGGACAGGCACAGGGACAGATACGCAGTATTTT	CATSDYRTGTGTDTQYF
TRBJ2-3	TRBD1	TRBV9	once	TGTGCCAGCAGTCGACAGGGCGACACGCAGTATTTT	CASSRQGDTQYF
TRBJ2-2	-	TRBV7-8	-	TGTGCCAGCAGCCGGACGGCAGGAATCACGAACACCGGGGAGCTGTTTTTT	CASSRTAGITNTGELFF
TRBJ1-2	-	TRBV6-4	-	TGTGCCAGCAGTCCACAATCGGCAGGGGTGAATGGCTACACCTTC	CASSPQSAGVNGYTF
TRBJ2-1	-	TRBV24-1	-	TGTGCCACCAGTGATTCCGGACACAGCTATGGAAATGAGCAGTTCTTC	CATSDSGHSYGNEQFF
TRBJ1-2	TRBD1	TRBV6-6	-	TGTGCCAGCAGCCTCGGGACAGGTCCCAATGGCTACACCTTC	CASSLGTGPNGYTF
TRBJ2-1	TRBD2	TRBV5-1	-	TGCGCCAGCAGCTCAATCCGAGCGGGACCCATCTACAATGAGCAGTTCTTC	CASSSIRAGPIYNEQFF
TRBJ1-2	TRBD1	TRBV19	few	TGTGCCAGTAGTGGGTTCCCCGGACAGGGAGGTTCCCACTATGGCTACACCTTC	CASSGFPGQGGSHYGYTF